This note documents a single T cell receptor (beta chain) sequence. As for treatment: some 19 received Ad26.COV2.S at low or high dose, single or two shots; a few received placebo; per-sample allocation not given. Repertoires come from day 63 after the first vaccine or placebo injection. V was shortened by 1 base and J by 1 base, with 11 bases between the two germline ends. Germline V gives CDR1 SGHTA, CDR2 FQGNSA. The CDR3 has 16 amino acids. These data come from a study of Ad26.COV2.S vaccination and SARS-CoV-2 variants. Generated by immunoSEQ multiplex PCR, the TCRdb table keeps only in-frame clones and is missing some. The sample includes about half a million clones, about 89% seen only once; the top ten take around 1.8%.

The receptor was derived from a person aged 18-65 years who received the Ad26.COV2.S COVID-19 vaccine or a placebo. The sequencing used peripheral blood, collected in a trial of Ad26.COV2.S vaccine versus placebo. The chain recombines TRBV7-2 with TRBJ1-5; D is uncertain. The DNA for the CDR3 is TGTGCCAGCAGCTTAGTTCCGGCCGGAAGCAATCAGCCCCAGCATTTT. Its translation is CASSLVPAGSNQPQHF.